The 15 T cell receptor beta chains below all came from one sample that was sequenced in a study of cytomegalovirus exposure and HLA in healthy donors. Some clones are missing from TCRdb's copy, which holds only in-frame ones; the method was immunoSEQ multiplex PCR. The table has approximately 170,000 clones, roughly nine tenths seen once; the top ten hold about 3%. Sample: PBMCs. These receptors were taken from a woman in her late teens or twenties in good health and CMV-seropositive.

This clone was detected once. The V gene is TRBV27, the J gene TRBJ2-1; the match to TRBD2 covers 10 bases. This CDR3 is 16 amino acids long. From germline, CDR1 is MNHEY and CDR2 SMNVEV (reference sequence). The V and J ends lost 9 bases and 5 bases, in that order; junction bases with no gene match: 13. The CDR3 loop reads CASTDVAGGPNNEQFF. As DNA, the CDR3 is TGTGCCAGTACCGACGTAGCGGGGGGTCCAAACAATGAGCAGTTCTTC.

A note on this clone: One junction end does not reproduce the germline sequence, and a read error may be involved. The V and J genes are TRBV6-5 and TRBJ2-7; D may be TRBD2 (5 bases). The germline V gene has CDR1 MNHEY and CDR2 SVGAGI. This CDR3 spans 13 amino acids. The chain's CDR3 is CASSYSNSGGQYF. The CDR3 DNA reads as TGTGCCAGCAGCTACTCGAATAGTGGAGGGCAGTACTTC.

This chain uses TRBV5-1 with TRBJ2-5; TRBD2 aligns across 9 bases. Germline CDR1 and CDR2: SGHRS and YFSETQ. Trimming cost V 4 bases and J 4 bases; bases outside gene matches: 8. The CDR3 has 15 residues. The CDR3 sequence is CASSPPGLAGETQYF. CDR3 sequence (DNA): TGCGCCAGCAGCCCCCCGGGACTAGCAGGAGAGACCCAGTACTTC.

The genes are TRBV2 and TRBJ1-1; D is unresolved. The CDR3 consists of 13 residues. Germline V gene lookup returns CDR1 SNHLY and CDR2 FYNNEI. V was cut by 4 bases and J by 1 base, with 7 bases left in between. CDR3 nucleotides: TGTGCCAGCAGTGGAGAGGGGAACACTGAAGCTTTCTTT. Amino acids: CASSGEGNTEAFF.

This chain uses TRBV27 with TRBJ2-7, with 8 positions matching TRBD1. CDR1 is MNHEY, CDR2 SMNVEV, per germline (reference sequence). V trimming: 3 bases; J trimming: 3 bases; junction bases outside the gene matches: 7. The CDR3 sequence is 15 residues long. CDR3 coding DNA: TGTGCCAGCAGTTTCCACAGACAGGGGTACTACGAGCAGTACTTC. Encoded protein: CASSFHRQGYYEQYF.

J is TRBJ2-5 and V is TRBV2; D possibly corresponds to TRBD1 (6 bases). V shed 0 bases and J shed 1 base, with 9 bases lying between them. CDR1 and CDR2 from the germline V gene are SNHLY and FYNNEI. The CDR3 is made up of 15 amino acids. The CDR3, as DNA: TGTGCCAGCAGTGAAGCAGACAGGAGCCAAGAGACCCAGTACTTC. Translating it yields CASSEADRSQETQYF.

The CDR3 protein is CASSSVGTALRNTIYF. CDR3 DNA: TGTGCCAGCAGTTCGGTCGGGACTGCGCTCAGAAACACCATATATTTT. The gene calls are TRBV28 and TRBJ1-3; D may be TRBD1 (5 bases). Germline lookup yields CDR1 MDHEN and CDR2 SYDVKM. The CDR3 totals 16 residues. V was clipped by 4 bases and J by 5 bases, with 18 bases between them.

This clone came up once. CDR3: CASSLEGPADTQYF. The CDR3 DNA follows: TGCGCCAGCAGCTTGGAGGGGCCGGCAGATACGCAGTATTTT. This rearrangement joins TRBV5-1 to TRBJ2-3, with TRBD1 as a possible D gene (5 bases). CDR1 and CDR2 (germline): SGHRS, YFSETQ. The CDR3 loop spans 14 amino acids. V lost 0 bases and J lost 4, with 9 bases in between.

The chain is built from TRBV2 and TRBJ1-5; TRBD1 matches at 9 bases. This CDR3 comprises 13 residues. V lost 6 bases, J lost 10 bases, and 7 bases stayed unmatched. Germline V gene sequence: CDR1 SNHLY, CDR2 FYNNEI. The CDR3 sequence is CASSPGQGRPQHF. The CDR3 nucleotides are TGTGCCAGCAGCCCGGGACAGGGACGACCCCAGCATTTT. Variable domain in full (rest from reference TRBV2 and TRBJ1-5): EPEVTQTPSHQVTQMGQEVILRCVPISNHLYFYWYRQILGQKVEFLVSFYNNEISEKSEIFDDQFSVERPDGSNFTLKIRSTKLEDSAMYFCASSPGQGRPQHFGDGTRLSIL.

The chain is built from TRBV5-4 and TRBJ2-3; D perhaps matches TRBD1 (5 bases). The CDR3 contains 14 residues. The V gene's germline CDR1 is SGHNT and CDR2 YYREEE (reference sequence). Trimming cost V 1 base and J 3 bases, with 9 bases left between them. In DNA form, the CDR3 reads TGTGCCAGCAGCTTGTTGCAGGGAACAGATACGCAGTATTTT. Translated, it gives CASSLLQGTDTQYF.

The count of this clone is one. This CDR3 reads CASSLAHGGGHQDTQYF. For the CDR3, the DNA is TGTGCCAGCAGCTTGGCTCACGGCGGGGGGCACCAAGATACGCAGTATTTT. V usage is TRBV5-6 and J usage is TRBJ2-3; 8 nucleotides align to TRBD2. The CDR3 is 17 amino acids. V dropped 0 bases and J dropped 5; count of bases not matched to a gene: 11. From germline, CDR1 is SGHDT and CDR2 YYEEEE.

This chain joins TRBV5-1 and TRBJ2-5, with D perhaps TRBD2 (6 bases). Germline V lookup: CDR1 SGHRS, CDR2 YFSETQ. The CDR3 totals 15 residues. Trimming shortened V by 2 bases and J by 3 bases, and 14 bases separated the two germline ends. The CDR3 DNA follows: TGCGCCAGCAGCTTAGGCGGGACCACAAAAGAGACCCAGTACTTC. Protein sequence: CASSLGGTTKETQYF.

The CDR3 reads CASSRTGSNSNQPQHF. CDR3 DNA: TGTGCCAGCAGTCGGACAGGTTCAAATAGCAATCAGCCCCAGCATTTT. The chain has TRBV28 and TRBJ1-5; 7 positions match TRBD1. In germline, CDR1 is MDHEN, CDR2 SYDVKM. The V and J ends lost 5 bases and 0 bases, in that order; junction bases with no gene match: 7. The CDR3 length is 16 residues.

V is TRBV27 and J is TRBJ2-3; a weak D match, TRBD1 (6 bases). The CDR3 runs to 14 residues. Germline V CDR1 and CDR2: MNHEY, SMNVEV (reference sequence). The ends were cut back, 6 bases at V and 1 base at J, with 11 bases in the middle. CDR3 in amino acids: CASRGAGGTDTQYF. The DNA of the CDR3 is TGTGCCAGCAGAGGGGCAGGGGGCACAGATACGCAGTATTTT.

The chain links TRBV5-1 to TRBJ2-3; TRBD1 is a possible D gene (5 bases). CDR1 is SGHRS, CDR2 YFSETQ, per germline. V gave up 5 bases and J gave up 4 bases, with 17 bases separating them. The CDR3 runs to 15 residues. The CDR3 region has the DNA TGCGCCAGCAGGAACCCAGGGATGTTGGCAGATACGCAGTATTTT. This translates into CASRNPGMLADTQYF.